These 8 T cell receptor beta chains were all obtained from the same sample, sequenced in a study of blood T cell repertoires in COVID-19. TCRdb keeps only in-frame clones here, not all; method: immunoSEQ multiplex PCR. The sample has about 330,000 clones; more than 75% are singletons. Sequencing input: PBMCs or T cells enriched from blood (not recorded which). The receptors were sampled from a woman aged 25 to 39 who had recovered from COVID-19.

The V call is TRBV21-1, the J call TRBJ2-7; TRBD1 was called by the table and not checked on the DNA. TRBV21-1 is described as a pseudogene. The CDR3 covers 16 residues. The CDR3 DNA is TGTGCCAGCAACAATACCGGGACAGGCAACTCCTACGAGCAGTACTTC. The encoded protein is CASNNTGTGNSYEQYF.

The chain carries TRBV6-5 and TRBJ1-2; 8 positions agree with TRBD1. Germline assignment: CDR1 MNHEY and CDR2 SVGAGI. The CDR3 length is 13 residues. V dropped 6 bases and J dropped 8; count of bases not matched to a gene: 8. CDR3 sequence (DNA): TGTGCCAGCAGCCGGAACAGGGGGATAGGCTACACCTTC. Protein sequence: CASSRNRGIGYTF.

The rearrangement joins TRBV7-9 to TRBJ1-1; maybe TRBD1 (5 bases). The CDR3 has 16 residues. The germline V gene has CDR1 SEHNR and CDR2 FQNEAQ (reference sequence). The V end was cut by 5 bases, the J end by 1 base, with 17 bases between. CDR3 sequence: CASSSAQGERNTEAFF. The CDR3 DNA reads TGTGCCAGCAGCAGCGCTCAGGGTGAGCGGAACACTGAAGCTTTCTTT.

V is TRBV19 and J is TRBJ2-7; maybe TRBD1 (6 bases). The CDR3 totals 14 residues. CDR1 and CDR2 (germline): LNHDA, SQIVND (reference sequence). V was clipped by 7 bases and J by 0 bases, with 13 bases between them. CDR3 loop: CASTVSGASYEQYF. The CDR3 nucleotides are TGTGCCAGTACCGTTTCAGGGGCCTCCTACGAGCAGTACTTC.

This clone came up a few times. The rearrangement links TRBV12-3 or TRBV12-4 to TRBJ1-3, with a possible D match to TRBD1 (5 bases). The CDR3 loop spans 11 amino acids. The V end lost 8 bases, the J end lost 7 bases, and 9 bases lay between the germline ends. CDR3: CASGPGNTIYF. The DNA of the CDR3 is TGTGCCAGCGGTCCAGGGAACACCATATATTTT.

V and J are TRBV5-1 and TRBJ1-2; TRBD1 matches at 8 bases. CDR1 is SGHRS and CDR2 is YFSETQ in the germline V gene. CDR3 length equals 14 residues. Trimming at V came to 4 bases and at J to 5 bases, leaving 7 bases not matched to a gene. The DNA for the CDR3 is TGCGCCAGCAGCGCTCCCGACAGGGGATATGGCTACACCTTC. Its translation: CASSAPDRGYGYTF.

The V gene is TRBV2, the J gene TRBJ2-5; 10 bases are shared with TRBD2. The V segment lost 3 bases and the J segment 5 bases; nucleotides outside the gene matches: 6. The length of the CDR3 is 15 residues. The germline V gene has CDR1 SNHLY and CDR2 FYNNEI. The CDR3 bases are TGTGCCAGCAGTGATTGGAGCGGGGGGGCGGAGACCCAGTACTTC. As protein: CASSDWSGGAETQYF.

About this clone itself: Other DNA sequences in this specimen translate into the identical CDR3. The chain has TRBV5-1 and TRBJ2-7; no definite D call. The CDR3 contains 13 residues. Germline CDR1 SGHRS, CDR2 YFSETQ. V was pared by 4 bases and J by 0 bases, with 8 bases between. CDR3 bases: TGCGCCAGCAGCCCCCTGAGCTCCTACGAGCAGTACTTC. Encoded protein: CASSPLSSYEQYF.